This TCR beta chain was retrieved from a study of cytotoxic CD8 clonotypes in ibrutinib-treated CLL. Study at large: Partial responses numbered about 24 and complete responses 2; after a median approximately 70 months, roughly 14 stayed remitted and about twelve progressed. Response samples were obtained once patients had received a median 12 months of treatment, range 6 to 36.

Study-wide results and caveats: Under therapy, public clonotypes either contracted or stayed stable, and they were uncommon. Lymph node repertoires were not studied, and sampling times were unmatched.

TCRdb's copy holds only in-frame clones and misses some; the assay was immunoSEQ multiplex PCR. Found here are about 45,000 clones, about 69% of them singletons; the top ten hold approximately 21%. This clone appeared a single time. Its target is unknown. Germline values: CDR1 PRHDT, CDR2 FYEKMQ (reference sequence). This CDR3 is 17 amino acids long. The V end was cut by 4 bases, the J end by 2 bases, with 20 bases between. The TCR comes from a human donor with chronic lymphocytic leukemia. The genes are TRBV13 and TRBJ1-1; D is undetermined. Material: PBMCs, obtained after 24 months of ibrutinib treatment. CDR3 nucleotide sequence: TGTGCCAGCAGCTATTTACCCGGTGCGACACATAACACTGAAGCTTTCTTT. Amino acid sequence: CASSYLPGATHNTEAFF.